The subject of this entry is one T cell receptor beta chain. Its target antigen remains unknown. Base quality data are lacking; no much larger clone is found one base away. TCRbeta CDR3 regions were amplified from genomic DNA by means of the immunoSEQ Assay, a bias-controlled multiplex PCR. Per the source publication's procedure: Nucleated cell counts per sample were estimated from amplification of reference gene primers within the assay. Sequence reads were collapsed and filtered to measure the absolute abundance of every unique TCRbeta CDR3 rearrangement. For each sample, productive Simpson clonality was calculated as the square root of Simpson's diversity index over productive rearrangements. What TCRdb holds here is the immuneACCESS table cut down to in-frame rearrangements. Part of the clones is not present; checked against another copy, under half of the missing clones reflect an unresolved V gene, and the others are unexplained. Clone size and V and J calls were adopted from that table, with D and trimming inferred from the DNA. This sample gives over 150,000 clones in total; approximately 73% of them show up just once. The ten largest clones represent 3.5% to 4.5% of the sample.

The data stem from a study of blood T cell repertoires in COVID-19 (dated by TCRdb to about 2020). General notes on the study: The collaborator samples originated in the United States, Italy and Spain and spanned the acute and convalescent phases of COVID-19. The material from the prospective study consisted of cDNA or gDNA derived from T cells, B-cell-depleted T cells, or PBMCs. The dataset comprised deeply sampled blood TCRbeta repertoires from subjects exposed to, actively infected with, or recovered from COVID-19. A freely available public database, intended as a resource for researchers studying the immune response to SARS-CoV-2, is where the repertoires were released. Samples were obtained from the ongoing ImmuneRACE study (first 160 participants) and from some 1,200 subjects provided by 6 global collaborators. The sample metadata nearly always contained a de-identified subject ID, COVID-19 status, age in years and sex. Where HLA class I and class II types were available, the types were taken from metadata supplied by the sample provider, not from assay-based typing. The research as a whole found: How much clinical and demographic metadata was included differed by source and by participant, and the metadata was provided uncurated.

The germline V gene (reference sequence) supplies CDR1 MNHNY and CDR2 SVGAGI. The CDR3 starts with the cysteine, ends with the phenylalanine, and has 15 residues. Of all the DNA, just the CDR3 is kept, 45 bases in frame from base 1. V is clipped by 0 bases and J by 0 bases, and the sequence between their germline boundaries is 6 bases long. Each collaborating institution followed its own protocols to collect whole blood in K2EDTA tubes. Collaborator samples were shipped for TCRbeta analysis as frozen whole blood, isolated PBMCs, or DNA extracted from either sample type. The chain joins TRBV6-6 to TRBJ1-5; no confident D gene assignment can be made. The sequenced sample consisted of peripheral blood. This receptor was identified in a woman of 80 years or more with acute or convalescent COVID-19. The CDR3 corresponds to CASSYSRASNQPQHF. The nucleotide sequence reads as follows: TGTGCCAGCAGTTACTCGAGGGCTAGCAATCAGCCCCAGCATTTT.